Sequencing of this TCR beta chain was carried out in a study of identical twins. Overall study findings and caveats: Fewer insertions marked abundant cord blood beta clonotypes; young adult naive trended weakly, memory not at all.

From germline, CDR1 is SQVTM and CDR2 ANQGSEA. This CDR3 contains 12 residues. V was clipped by 8 bases and J by 2 bases, with 11 bases between them. This clonotype was seen many times. Antigen: not known. TCRdb ran MiXCR on the 5' RACE reads and lists one entry per CDR3 protein. The table lists more than 650,000 distinct CDR3 sequences, 6% to 6.5% of them singletons. The origin of this receptor is a man aged 18 to 35 in good health. The V gene is TRBV29-1, the J gene TRBJ2-3, with D unresolved. The source material was naive T cells sorted from blood. CDR3 nucleotides: TGCAGCACTACTACAGCCACAGATACGCAGTATTTT. Translation gives CSTTTATDTQYF.